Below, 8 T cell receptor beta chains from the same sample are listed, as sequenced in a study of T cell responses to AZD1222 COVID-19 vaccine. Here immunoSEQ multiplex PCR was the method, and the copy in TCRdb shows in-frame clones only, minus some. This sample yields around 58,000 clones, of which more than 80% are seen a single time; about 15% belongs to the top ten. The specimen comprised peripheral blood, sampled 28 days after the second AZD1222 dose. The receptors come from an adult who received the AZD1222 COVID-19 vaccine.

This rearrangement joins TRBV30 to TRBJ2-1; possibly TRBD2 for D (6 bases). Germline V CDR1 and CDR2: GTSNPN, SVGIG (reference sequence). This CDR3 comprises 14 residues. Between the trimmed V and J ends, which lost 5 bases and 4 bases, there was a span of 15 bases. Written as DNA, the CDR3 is TGTGCCTGGGGACTGGGTGGGGGGTACAATGAGCAGTTCTTC. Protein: CAWGLGGGYNEQFF.

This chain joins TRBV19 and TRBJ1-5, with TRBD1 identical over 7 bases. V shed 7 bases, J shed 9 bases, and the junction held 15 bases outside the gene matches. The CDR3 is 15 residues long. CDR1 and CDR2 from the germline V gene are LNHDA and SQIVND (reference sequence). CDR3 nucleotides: TGTGCCAGTACCCAGGGGCAGGGGGAAATGATGCCCCAGCATTTT. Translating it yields CASTQGQGEMMPQHF.

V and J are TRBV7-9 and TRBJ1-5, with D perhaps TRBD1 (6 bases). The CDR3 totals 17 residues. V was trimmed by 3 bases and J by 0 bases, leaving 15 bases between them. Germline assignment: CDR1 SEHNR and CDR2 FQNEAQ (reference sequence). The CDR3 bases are TGTGCCAGCAGCTTGGGGCAGGGGACATATAGCAATCAGCCCCAGCATTTT. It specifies CASSLGQGTYSNQPQHF.

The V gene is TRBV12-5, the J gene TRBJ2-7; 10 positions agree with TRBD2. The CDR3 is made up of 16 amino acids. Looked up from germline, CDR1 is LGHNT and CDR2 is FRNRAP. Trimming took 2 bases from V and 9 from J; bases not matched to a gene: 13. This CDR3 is CASGLNRAGGANAQYF. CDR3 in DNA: TGTGCTAGTGGTTTGAATCGAGCGGGAGGGGCCAACGCGCAGTACTTC.

CDR3 in DNA: TGTGCCAGCAGCAAACCGACAGGGGGTATGAACACTGAAGCTTTCTTT. Translated: CASSKPTGGMNTEAFF. J is TRBJ1-1 and V is TRBV21-1; the DNA was not compared with TRBD1, the D call given in the table. TRBV21-1 is a pseudogene. The length of the CDR3 is 16 residues.

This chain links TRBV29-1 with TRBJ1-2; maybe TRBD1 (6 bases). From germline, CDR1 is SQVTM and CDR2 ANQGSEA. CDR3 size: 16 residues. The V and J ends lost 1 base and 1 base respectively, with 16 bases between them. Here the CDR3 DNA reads TGCAGCGTTGAAGGGAAGTCCAGGACAGATAACTATGGCTACACCTTC. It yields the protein CSVEGKSRTDNYGYTF.

CDR3 residues: CASSTGPGQGASEQFF. The CDR3 region has the DNA TGTGCCAGCAGCACCGGACCGGGACAGGGGGCGAGTGAGCAGTTCTTC. This chain connects TRBV11-2 to TRBJ2-1; 12 positions match TRBD1. CDR3 size: 16 residues. CDR1 is SGHAT, CDR2 FQNNGV, per germline. V shed 5 bases and J 9 bases; nucleotides not matched to a gene: 11.

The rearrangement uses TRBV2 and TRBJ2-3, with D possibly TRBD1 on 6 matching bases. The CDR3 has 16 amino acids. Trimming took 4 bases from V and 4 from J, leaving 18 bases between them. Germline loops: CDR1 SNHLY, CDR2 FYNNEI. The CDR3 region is CASSVRLSGVADTQYF. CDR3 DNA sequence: TGTGCCAGCAGTGTCAGGCTCTCAGGGGTGGCAGATACGCAGTATTTT.